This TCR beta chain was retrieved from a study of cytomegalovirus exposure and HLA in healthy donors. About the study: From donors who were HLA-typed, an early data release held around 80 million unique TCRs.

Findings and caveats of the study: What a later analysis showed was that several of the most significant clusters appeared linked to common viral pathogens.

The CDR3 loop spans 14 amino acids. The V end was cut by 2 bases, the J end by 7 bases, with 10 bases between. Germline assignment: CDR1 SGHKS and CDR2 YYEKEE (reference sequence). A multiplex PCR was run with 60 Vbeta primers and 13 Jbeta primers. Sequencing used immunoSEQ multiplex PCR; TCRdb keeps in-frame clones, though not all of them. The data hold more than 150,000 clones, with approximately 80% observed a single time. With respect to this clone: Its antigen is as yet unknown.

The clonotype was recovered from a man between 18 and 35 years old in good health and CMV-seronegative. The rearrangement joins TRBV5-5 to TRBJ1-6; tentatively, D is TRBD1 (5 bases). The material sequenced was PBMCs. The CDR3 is CASSLGPGNSPLHF. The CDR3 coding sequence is TGTGCCAGCAGCTTAGGGCCAGGGAATTCACCCCTCCACTTT.